These T cell receptor beta chains were read from a single sample in a study of blood T cell repertoires in COVID-19. The method was immunoSEQ multiplex PCR; TCRdb's version includes in-frame clones alone and lacks a portion of them. The repertoire includes 200,000 to 300,000 clones, 70% to 90% of them detected once, and 0.8% sits in the top ten. The specimen was peripheral blood. The receptors derive from a woman in her thirties with acute or convalescent COVID-19. CDR3s include the opening cysteine and the closing phenylalanine or tryptophan. Each record gives: J gene, V gene, CDR3 protein.

J: TRBJ2-6; V: TRBV14; CDR3: CASSHRRGPVSGANVLTF
J: TRBJ1-5; V: TRBV4-3; CDR3: CASSQEYRGGNQPQHF
J: TRBJ2-3; V: TRBV14; CDR3: CASSQRQGPIDTQYF
J: TRBJ2-5; V: TRBV7-2; CDR3: CASHTRFETQYF
J: TRBJ2-5; V: TRBV3-1/TRBV3-2; CDR3: CASSQDDRPRETQYF
J: TRBJ1-1; V: TRBV19; CDR3: CATHIWGRGAFF
J: TRBJ2-2; V: TRBV7-2; CDR3: CASSKPGILRTGELFF
J: TRBJ2-7; V: TRBV5-1; CDR3: CASSLAGSHEQYF
J: TRBJ2-1; V: TRBV27; CDR3: CASSLSLAGSYNEQFF
J: TRBJ2-3; V: TRBV9; CDR3: CASSVELRMGREVPDTQYF
J: TRBJ2-1; V: TRBV5-1; CDR3: CASSLEQGNYNEQFF
J: TRBJ2-5; V: TRBV2; CDR3: CASRTSGLQETQYF
J: TRBJ2-7; V: TRBV6-5; CDR3: CASSSQRSYEQYF
J: TRBJ1-5; V: TRBV5-6; CDR3: CASSFAAARQPQHF
J: TRBJ1-5; V: TRBV2; CDR3: CASTIQGVGNQPQHF
J: TRBJ2-1; V: TRBV11-1; CDR3: CASSFSGRAFGEQFF
J: TRBJ2-7; V: TRBV7-2; CDR3: CASSLSYRISYEQYF
J: TRBJ1-2; V: TRBV7-8; CDR3: CASSLGQINYGYTF
J: TRBJ2-1; V: TRBV30; CDR3: CAWSVLFSGNANEQFF
J: TRBJ2-3; V: TRBV3-1/TRBV3-2; CDR3: CASSQDAGGYSTDTQYF
J: TRBJ1-2; V: TRBV19; CDR3: CASSIQQATYGYTF
J: TRBJ2-1; V: TRBV19; CDR3: CASSMLTRQHNEQFF
J: TRBJ1-5; V: TRBV23-1; CDR3: CASSQIGTGCQPQHF
J: TRBJ2-7; V: TRBV20-1; CDR3: CSASWDSYEQYF
J: TRBJ2-4; V: TRBV11-3; CDR3: CASSLDRLPIAKNIQYF
J: TRBJ1-1; V: TRBV5-1; CDR3: CASSAGTEAFF
J: TRBJ2-1; V: TRBV6-1; CDR3: CASSEWGGLSSYNEQFF
J: TRBJ2-7; V: TRBV9; CDR3: CASSVGLAGYEQYF